This TCR beta chain comes out of a study of T cells in Graves' hyperthyroidism and ophthalmopathy. Study outcomes and limitations: A 13 V-J model separated ophthalmopathy from stable hyperthyroidism.

CDR3 length equals 11 residues. Germline assignment: CDR1 SNHLY and CDR2 FYNNEI. Trimming cost V 8 bases and J 4 bases, with 8 bases left between them. The CDR3 regions of TCR beta were amplified from RNA transcripts. Researchers ran a first-round RT-PCR on the TCR CDR3 using the HTBI primer set. TCRdb itself ran the multiplex PCR reads through MiXCR, one entry per CDR3 protein. The table lists about 510,000 distinct CDR3 sequences, about 15% of them singletons. Exclusion criteria comprised uncontrolled infection, other autoimmune disease, pregnancy or lactation. This clonotype occurred many times. What it binds is not known.

The sample was blood. This clonotype was sampled from a woman aged 40 to 49 with Graves' hyperthyroidism. The chain combines TRBV2 with TRBJ2-5; weak D call: TRBD2 (5 bases). The CDR3 sequence is CASAAAETQYF. The CDR3 nucleotides are TGTGCCAGCGCAGCGGCAGAGACCCAGTACTTC.